This T cell receptor (beta chain) was retrieved from a study of shared clonotypes between healthy human individuals. Turning to the study itself: Donors were a couple of women and a few men aged 18 to 49. The plates for each donor numbered three CD4 naive, three CD4 memory, two CD8 naive and one CD8 memory.

Comments on this clone: Its target is unknown.

Germline trimming cut 6 bases from V and 5 bases from J; bases unmatched to any gene: 9. This CDR3 comprises 14 residues. Per germline, CDR1 MDHEN and CDR2 SYDVKM. Study-wide results and limits: Naive subsets typically showed greater estimated richness than memory subsets. An effect of sequencing depth on clonotype sharing among donors was expected.

Profiling relied on immunoSEQ multiplex PCR, and the TCRdb table lists in-frame clones only, not all of them. Of roughly 2.2 million clones in the sample, 85% to 95% are singletons; the top ten hold 0.3% to 0.4%. The chain employs TRBV28 and TRBJ2-5, with 7 bases identical to TRBD2. The sequencing sample was made of naive CD4+ T cells from PBMCs. This sample's subset: CD45RA+ positively selected. The clonotype comes from a man in his late teens or twenties in good health. Some clones in this sample may be carry-over from other donors' samples. CDR3 protein: CASSLGGNWETQYF. The CDR3 DNA sequence: TGTGCCAGCAGCCTCGGGGGGAACTGGGAGACCCAGTACTTC. Filled out from reference TRBV28 and TRBJ2-5, the complete variable domain reads DVKVTQSSRYLVKRTGEKVFLECVQDMDHENMFWYRQDPGLGLRLIYFSYDVKMKEKGDIPEGYSVSREKKERFSLILESASTNQTSMYLCASSLGGNWETQYFGPGTRLLVL.